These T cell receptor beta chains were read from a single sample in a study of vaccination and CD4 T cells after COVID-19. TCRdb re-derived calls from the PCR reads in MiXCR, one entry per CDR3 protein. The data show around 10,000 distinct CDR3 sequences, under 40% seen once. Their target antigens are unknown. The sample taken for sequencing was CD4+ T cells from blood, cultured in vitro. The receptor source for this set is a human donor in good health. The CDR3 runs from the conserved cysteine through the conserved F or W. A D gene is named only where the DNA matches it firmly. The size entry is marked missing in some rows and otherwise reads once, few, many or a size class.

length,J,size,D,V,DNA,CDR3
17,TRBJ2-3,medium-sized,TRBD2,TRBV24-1,TGTGCCACCAGTGATAGGGGGACTAGCGGGAGTGCAGATACGCAGTATTTT,CATSDRGTSGSADTQYF
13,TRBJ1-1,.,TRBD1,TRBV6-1,TGTGCCAGCAGAGGACAGGGGTTGGTTGAAGCTTTCTTT,CASRGQGLVEAFF
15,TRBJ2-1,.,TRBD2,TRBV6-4,TGTGCCAGCAGTGACTCGAGTGGGACTAGCAATGAGCAGTTCTTC,CASSDSSGTSNEQFF
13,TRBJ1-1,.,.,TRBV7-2,TGTGCCAGCAGCCGTTCGGTTGACACTGAAGCTTTCTTT,CASSRSVDTEAFF
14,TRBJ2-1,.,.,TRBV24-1,TGTGCCACCAGTGAACCTAGGGGGGACCATGAGCAGTTCTTC,CATSEPRGDHEQFF
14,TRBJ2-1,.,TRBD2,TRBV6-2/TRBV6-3,TGTGCCAGCGGACTAGCGGGAGATGTCAATGAGCAGTTCTTC,CASGLAGDVNEQFF
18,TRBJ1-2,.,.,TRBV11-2,TGTGCCAGCAGCTTAGGGGGATCCGGGACCCTAGCTGGGTATGGCTACACCTTC,CASSLGGSGTLAGYGYTF
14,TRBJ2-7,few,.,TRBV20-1,TGCAGTGCTAGAGATCGGGTGGGACTCTACGAGCAGTACTTC,CSARDRVGLYEQYF
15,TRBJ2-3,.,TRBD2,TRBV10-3,TGTGCCATCATGGGGGGGAAGCCAAACACAGATACGCAGTATTTT,CAIMGGKPNTDTQYF
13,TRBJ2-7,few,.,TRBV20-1,TGCAGTGCTAGAGTCAGGGGACCCTACGAGCAGTACTTC,CSARVRGPYEQYF
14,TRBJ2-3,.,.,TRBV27,TGTGCCAGCAGTCCGTTCTCTAGCACAGATACGCAGTATTTT,CASSPFSSTDTQYF
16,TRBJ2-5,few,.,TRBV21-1,TGTGCCAGCAGACCCGGCCGGGACAGGGGACGAGAGACCCAGTACTTC,CASRPGRDRGRETQYF
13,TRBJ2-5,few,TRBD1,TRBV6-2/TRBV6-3,TGTGCCAGCACTATGACAGGGCGAGAGACCCAGTACTTC,CASTMTGRETQYF
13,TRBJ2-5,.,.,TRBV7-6,TGTGCCAGCAGCTTCAGGGAGAGGGAGACCCAGTACTTC,CASSFRERETQYF
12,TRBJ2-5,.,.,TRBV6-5,TGTGCCAGCAGTTACGGCTCGGAGACCCAGTACTTC,CASSYGSETQYF
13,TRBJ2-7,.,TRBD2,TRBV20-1,TGCAGTGCTAGGCCTAGCGGAGCTTTGGAGCAGTACTTC,CSARPSGALEQYF
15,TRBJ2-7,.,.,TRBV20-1,TGCAGTGCTCCCCATAGGGCTAGGGGTGGCTACGAGCAGTACTTC,CSAPHRARGGYEQYF
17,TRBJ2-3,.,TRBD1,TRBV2,TGTGCCAGCAGCCCACGAGGGGGACAGGGAGGAACAGATACGCAGTATTTT,CASSPRGGQGGTDTQYF
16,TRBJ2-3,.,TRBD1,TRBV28,TGTGCCAGCAGTTCTCCCGGGACAGGGATCACAGATACGCAGTATTTT,CASSSPGTGITDTQYF
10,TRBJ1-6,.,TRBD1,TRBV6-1,TGTGCCAGCAGTCGACAGGGCATCCACTTT,CASSRQGIHF
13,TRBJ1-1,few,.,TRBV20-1,TGCAGTGCTATAACAGGGCTGAACACTGAAGCTTTCTTT,CSAITGLNTEAFF
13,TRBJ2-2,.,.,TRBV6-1,TGTGCCAGCAGAGGACCGAACACCGGGGAGCTGTTTTTT,CASRGPNTGELFF
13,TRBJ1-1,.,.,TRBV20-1,TGCAGTGCTAGACGCCCCGGGGGGCTGGGAGCTTTCTTT,CSARRPGGLGAFF
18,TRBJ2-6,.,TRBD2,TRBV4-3,TGCGCCAGCAGCCAATTTCCTAGCGGGCAGACTGGGGCCAACGTCCTGACTTTC,CASSQFPSGQTGANVLTF
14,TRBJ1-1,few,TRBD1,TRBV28,TGTGCCAGCAGTTCCACAGGGGGCTCCACTGAAGCTTTCTTT,CASSSTGGSTEAFF
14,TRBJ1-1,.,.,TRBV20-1,TGCAGTGCTAGAGATGTGGGGACGAACACTGAAGCTTTCTTT,CSARDVGTNTEAFF
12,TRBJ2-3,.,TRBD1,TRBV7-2,TGTGCCAGCAGCTTGGACAGGGATACGCAGTATTTT,CASSLDRDTQYF
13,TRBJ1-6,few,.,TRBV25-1,TGTGCCAGCAAGGGCTCCTATAATTCACCCCTCCACTTT,CASKGSYNSPLHF
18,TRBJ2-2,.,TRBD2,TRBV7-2,TGTGCCAGCAGCTTAAAGTTTGGCGGGAGGGTTAACACCGGGGAGCTGTTTTTT,CASSLKFGGRVNTGELFF
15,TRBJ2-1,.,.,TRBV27,TGTGCCAGCAGAGCCGCCCCGGACTCCTACAATGAGCAGTTCTTC,CASRAAPDSYNEQFF
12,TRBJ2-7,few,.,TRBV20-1,TGCAGTGCGATCGACCGGGGGTCCGAGCAGTACTTC,CSAIDRGSEQYF
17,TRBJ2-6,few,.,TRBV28,TGTGCCAGCAGTCCCACACAGCAGGGTATAGGGGCCAACGTCCTGACTTTC,CASSPTQQGIGANVLTF
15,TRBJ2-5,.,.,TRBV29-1,TGCAGCGTTGAAGAAAGGGTCTCGGGGGAGGAGACCCAGTACTTC,CSVEERVSGEETQYF
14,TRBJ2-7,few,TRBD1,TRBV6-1,TGTGCCAGCAGTAAGACAGGGCACTCCTACGAGCAGTACTTC,CASSKTGHSYEQYF
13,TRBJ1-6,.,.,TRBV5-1,TGCGCCAGCAGGTCGGATTGGACGGCACCCCTCCACTTT,CASRSDWTAPLHF
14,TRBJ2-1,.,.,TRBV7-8,TGTGCCAGCAGCCCAAACCCTACCTACAATGAGCAGTTCTTC,CASSPNPTYNEQFF
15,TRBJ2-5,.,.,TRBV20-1,TGCAGTGCTCCCCCCGGGGCACTGGCGGGCGAGACCCAGTACTTC,CSAPPGALAGETQYF
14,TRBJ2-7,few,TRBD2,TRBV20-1,TGCAGTGCTATAGCGGGAGGGCCGGGGGGCGAGCAGTACTTC,CSAIAGGPGGEQYF
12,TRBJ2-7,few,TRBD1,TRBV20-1,TGCAGTGCTTCGGACAGGGGCTACGAGCAGTACTTC,CSASDRGYEQYF
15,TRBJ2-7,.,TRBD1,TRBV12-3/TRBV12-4,TGTGCCAGCAGTGCCCGGGACAGCGCTATCTACGAGCAGTACTTC,CASSARDSAIYEQYF
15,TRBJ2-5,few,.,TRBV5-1,TGCGCCAGCAGCTTGGCGGGATCACACCAAGAGACCCAGTACTTC,CASSLAGSHQETQYF
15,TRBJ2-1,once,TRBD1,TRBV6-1,TGTGCCAGCAGTGAGAACAGGGGGGCCTACAATGAGCAGTTCTTC,CASSENRGAYNEQFF
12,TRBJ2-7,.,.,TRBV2,TGTGCCAGTGATGACGCAACCTACGAGCAGTACTTC,CASDDATYEQYF
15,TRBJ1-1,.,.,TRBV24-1,TGTGCCACCAGTGACCCCCAACGGGGGAACACTGAAGCTTTCTTT,CATSDPQRGNTEAFF
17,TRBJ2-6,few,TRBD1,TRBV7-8,TGTGCCAGCAGCCTAGGGGGCACAGGGGCTGGGGCCAACGTCCTGACTTTC,CASSLGGTGAGANVLTF
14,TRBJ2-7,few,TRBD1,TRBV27,TGTGCCAGCAGGGCACAGGGGGTCTCCTACGAGCAGTACTTC,CASRAQGVSYEQYF
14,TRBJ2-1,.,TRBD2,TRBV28,TGTGCCAGCGGCCGACTAGCGATCTACAATGAGCAGTTCTTC,CASGRLAIYNEQFF
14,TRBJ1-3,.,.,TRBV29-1,TGCAGCGCCAACCTTGGGGGCTCTGGAAACACCATATATTTT,CSANLGGSGNTIYF
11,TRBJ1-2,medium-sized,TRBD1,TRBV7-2,TGTGCCAGCAGCCAAGGACAGGCCTTCACCTTC,CASSQGQAFTF
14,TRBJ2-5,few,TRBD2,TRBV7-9,TGTGCCAGCAGCTCGAGGACTAGAGGAGAGACCCAGTACTTC,CASSSRTRGETQYF
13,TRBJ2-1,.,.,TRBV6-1,TGTGCCAGCAGTGAATGGGCCCAGGGTGAGCAGTTCTTC,CASSEWAQGEQFF
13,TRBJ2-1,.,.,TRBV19,TGTGCCAGTAGAAACGACGCGGACAGTGAGCAGTTCTTC,CASRNDADSEQFF
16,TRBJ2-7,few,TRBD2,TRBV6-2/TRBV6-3,TGTGCCAGCAGTTACCCAAGTAGCGGGAGACCAAACGAGCAGTACTTC,CASSYPSSGRPNEQYF
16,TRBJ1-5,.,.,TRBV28,TGTGCCAGCAATCCCCCGGGACACCGGTCGAATCAGCCCCAGCATTTT,CASNPPGHRSNQPQHF
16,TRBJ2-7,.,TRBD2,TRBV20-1,TGCAGCGGATCTATAGCGGGAGGGCCTCGGGGGGCCGAGCAGTACTTC,CSGSIAGGPRGAEQYF